These 25 T cell receptor beta chains originate from one sample sequenced in a study of blood T cell repertoires in COVID-19. Clones were sequenced by immunoSEQ multiplex PCR, and TCRdb holds only the in-frame ones, with some missing. The data show roughly 250,000 clones, with about 87% seen just once and 2.6% held by the top ten. Sequencing was performed on PBMCs or T cells enriched from blood (not recorded which). The receptor set was obtained from a young woman with acute COVID-19.

This rearrangement joins TRBV13 to TRBJ2-1; 7 bases map to TRBD2. Germline V gives CDR1 PRHDT, CDR2 FYEKMQ (reference sequence). J gave up 9 bases and V 4 bases, and 6 bases lay outside the gene matches. This CDR3 region has 13 residues. The CDR3 nucleotides are TGTGCCAGCAGCTCCCCCGGGGAGGGTGAGCAGTTCTTC. Protein sequence: CASSSPGEGEQFF.

This clone was counted once. J is TRBJ2-3 and V is TRBV7-2; no reliable D call. The CDR3 runs 13 residues. The V end was cut by 8 bases, the J end by 2 bases, with 11 bases between. From germline, CDR1 is SGHTA and CDR2 FQGNSA. This CDR3 is CASLMRATDTQYF. In DNA, the CDR3 is TGTGCCAGCTTAATGCGTGCCACAGATACGCAGTATTTT.

The chain couples TRBV19 to TRBJ1-5; D gene uncertain. V was pared by 4 bases and J by 6 bases, with 13 bases between. The CDR3 consists of 14 residues. Germline V gene sequence: CDR1 LNHDA, CDR2 SQIVND (reference sequence). CDR3 sequence (DNA): TGTGCCAGTAGTAATTTTCAGCGCATTCAGCCCCAGCATTTT. This sequence encodes CASSNFQRIQPQHF.

The gene calls are TRBV27 and TRBJ2-1; 8 bases line up with TRBD2. CDR3 length: 14 amino acids. The junction had 3 bases not matched to a gene; V was cut back by 1 base and J by 7 bases. Germline lookup yields CDR1 MNHEY and CDR2 SMNVEV (reference sequence). CDR3 nucleotides: TGTGCCAGCAGTTTATTAGCGGGGAGTAATGAGCAGTTCTTC. Translation gives CASSLLAGSNEQFF.

The CDR3 coding sequence is TGTGCCAGCAGTCTTCAGGGCAGGGGCAATGAAAAACTGTTTTTT. Protein sequence: CASSLQGRGNEKLFF. The rearrangement joins TRBV7-9 to TRBJ1-4; a weak D match, TRBD1 (6 bases). V lost 6 bases, J lost 5 bases, and 16 bases lay in between. Per the germline V gene, CDR1 is SEHNR and CDR2 is FQNEAQ (reference sequence). There are 15 residues in the CDR3. The full variable domain, completed using reference TRBV7-9 and TRBJ1-4, is DTGVSQNPRHKITKRGQNVTFRCDPISEHNRLYWYRQTLGQGPEFLTYFQNEAQLEKSRLLSDRFSAERPKGSFSTLEIQRTEQGDSAMYLCASSLQGRGNEKLFFGSGTQLSVL.

This clone was seen only once. The chain carries TRBV5-6 and TRBJ1-2; D possibly corresponds to TRBD1 (6 bases). Trimming removed 4 bases from V and 7 bases from J, with 14 bases in between. The CDR3 sequence is 13 residues long. Germline V gene sequence: CDR1 SGHDT, CDR2 YYEEEE. DNA for the CDR3: TGTGCCAGCAGCGAGGGGGATGATGTTGGCTACACCTTC. It is translated as CASSEGDDVGYTF.

The rearrangement joins TRBV5-1 to TRBJ1-6; D is unresolved. This CDR3 is 14 amino acids long. V lost 0 bases to trimming and J lost 10 bases, with 11 bases between them. Germline values: CDR1 SGHRS, CDR2 YFSETQ. The CDR3 DNA reads TGCGCCAGCAGCTTGGGGCAGGAGGAGTCACCCCTCCACTTT. This codes for CASSLGQEESPLHF.

Concerning this clone itself: The junction departs from the called germline gene at one end, perhaps through a read error. The CDR3 DNA sequence: TGTGCCAGCACCTTACAGGGAGGGGGGTACAATGAGCAGTTCTTC. It translates to CASTLQGGGYNEQFF. V is TRBV11-2 and J is TRBJ2-1; tentative D call: TRBD2 (7 bases). The CDR3 is 15 residues long. Germline V gives CDR1 SGHAT, CDR2 FQNNGV.

J is TRBJ1-6 and V is TRBV30, with TRBD1 matching over 7 bases. The germline V gene has CDR1 GTSNPN and CDR2 SVGIG (reference sequence). The V gene end was trimmed by 1 base and the J gene end by 7 bases; junction bases not matched to a gene: 7. The CDR3 extends over 15 amino acids. The CDR3 here is CAWSGRTGENSPLHF. The CDR3 DNA follows: TGTGCCTGGAGTGGACGGACAGGAGAAAATTCACCCCTCCACTTT.

The chain uses TRBV10-2 and TRBJ2-7; D is unclear. Germline V gene lookup returns CDR1 WSHSY and CDR2 SAAADI. This CDR3 spans 13 amino acids. Trimming took 7 bases from V and 2 from J, leaving 12 bases between them. CDR3 DNA sequence: TGCGCCAGCAATCCTAGTCCCGCCTACGAGCAGTACTTC. Protein product: CASNPSPAYEQYF.

V gene TRBV5-4 combines with J gene TRBJ1-2, with D possibly being TRBD1 (5 bases). Trimming left V 0 bases short and J 4 bases short, with 7 bases between. This CDR3 has 13 residues. Per the germline V gene, CDR1 is SGHNT and CDR2 is YYREEE (reference sequence). The CDR3 DNA sequence: TGTGCCAGCAGCTTGGGGGGGGTCTATGGCTACACCTTC. It encodes CASSLGGVYGYTF.

V is TRBV27 and J is TRBJ1-1; D is unresolved. Germline lookup yields CDR1 MNHEY and CDR2 SMNVEV (reference sequence). This CDR3 is built from 13 residues. V lost 7 bases and J 0 bases, leaving 9 bases between the germline ends. The CDR3 sequence is CASTSFMNTEAFF. CDR3 sequence (DNA): TGTGCCAGCACCTCGTTTATGAACACTGAAGCTTTCTTT.

The rearrangement uses TRBV10-2 and TRBJ1-1; 7 bases align to TRBD1. The germline gives CDR1 WSHSY, CDR2 SAAADI. This CDR3 contains 12 residues. Unmatched junction bases numbered 5, after V lost 9 bases and J lost 4 bases. CDR3 residues: CASRYRGTEAFF. The CDR3, as DNA: TGCGCCAGTCGATACAGGGGCACTGAAGCTTTCTTT.

This chain joins TRBV5-6 and TRBJ2-5; a weak D match, TRBD1 (6 bases). Germline lookup yields CDR1 SGHDT and CDR2 YYEEEE. V was shortened by 0 bases and J by 5 bases, with 8 bases between the two germline ends. This CDR3 spans 13 amino acids. CDR3 coding DNA: TGTGCCAGCAGCTTGGGTACAGGGGAGACCCAGTACTTC. It translates to CASSLGTGETQYF.

The V and J genes are TRBV27 and TRBJ1-5; D gene ambiguous. The CDR3 is 13 amino acids. Germline loops: CDR1 MNHEY, CDR2 SMNVEV (reference sequence). V lost 6 bases and J lost 6, with 12 bases in between. This CDR3 is CASRLGRFQPQHF. CDR3 in DNA: TGTGCCAGCAGGCTAGGAAGGTTTCAGCCCCAGCATTTT.

The rearrangement links TRBV5-1 to TRBJ1-6; 8 bases match TRBD1. Germline CDR1 reads SGHRS; CDR2 reads YFSETQ. The CDR3 spans 15 residues. Trimming cost V 7 bases and J 8 bases; bases outside gene matches: 11. The CDR3 loop reads CASSRSVQGDSPLHF. CDR3 DNA sequence: TGCGCCAGCTCCCGCTCGGTACAGGGGGATTCACCCCTCCACTTT.

CDR3 protein: CASSGGAAYNEQFF. CDR3 bases: TGTGCCAGCTCCGGGGGGGCCGCATACAATGAGCAGTTCTTC. J is TRBJ2-1 and V is TRBV5-4; 8 nucleotides align to TRBD2. V was clipped by 7 bases and J by 4 bases; unmatched bases: 7. Germline CDR1 reads SGHNT; CDR2 reads YYREEE (reference sequence). The CDR3 runs 14 residues.

The chain recombines TRBV18 with TRBJ2-2, with 9 bases matching TRBD1. J lost 1 base, V lost 4 bases, and 4 bases had no gene match. The V gene's germline CDR1 is KGHSH and CDR2 LQKENI. The CDR3 totals 16 residues. Here the CDR3 reads CASSLTGQGNTGELFF. For the CDR3, the DNA is TGTGCCAGCTCACTCACGGGACAGGGGAACACCGGGGAGCTGTTTTTT.

V gene TRBV19 combines with J gene TRBJ1-2; 7 bases match TRBD1. The germline V gene has CDR1 LNHDA and CDR2 SQIVND (reference sequence). This CDR3 is 13 amino acids long. The ends lost 8 bases at V and 4 bases at J; junction bases unmatched: 7. The CDR3 region has the DNA TGTGCCAGTCGGGACAGAATCTTCTATGGCTACACCTTC. Its protein is CASRDRIFYGYTF.

The gene calls are TRBV2 and TRBJ1-2; no firm D call. V was trimmed by 2 bases and J by 6 bases, leaving 13 bases between them. Germline CDR1 reads SNHLY; CDR2 reads FYNNEI. The CDR3 contains 14 residues. For the CDR3, the DNA is TGTGCCAGCAGTGAAATCGGGGAGCGGGATGGCTACACCTTC. Protein product: CASSEIGERDGYTF.

This clone has a handful of counts. The gene calls are TRBV7-9 and TRBJ2-2, with 9 positions matching TRBD1. Germline assignment: CDR1 SEHNR and CDR2 FQNEAQ (reference sequence). This CDR3 contains 15 residues. The V segment lost 5 bases and the J segment 4 bases; nucleotides outside the gene matches: 5. This CDR3 is CASSKQGAITGELFF. The CDR3 DNA follows: TGTGCCAGCAGCAAACAGGGGGCGATCACCGGGGAGCTGTTTTTT.

CDR3 protein: CASSEGDYGYTF. CDR3 DNA: TGTGCCAGTAGTGAGGGCGACTATGGCTACACCTTC. The chain links TRBV6-2 or TRBV6-3 to TRBJ1-2, with D hard to call. Germline V gene data show CDR1 as MNHEY and CDR2 as SVGEGT. The CDR3 extends over 12 amino acids. V was trimmed by 9 bases and J by 3 bases, leaving 11 bases between them.

V is TRBV5-1 and J is TRBJ1-1; weak D call: TRBD1 (6 bases). Germline lookup yields CDR1 SGHRS and CDR2 YFSETQ. The germline V and J ends were trimmed by 9 bases and 0 bases, with 21 bases remaining between them. The CDR3 length is 16 residues. CDR3 coding DNA: TGCGCCACCCGGATCAGTGGGGGGGCGTTGAACACTGAAGCTTTCTTT. Translating it yields CATRISGGALNTEAFF.

The chain carries TRBV29-1 and TRBJ1-1; 9 bases line up with TRBD1. Germline V gene lookup returns CDR1 SQVTM and CDR2 ANQGSEA. CDR3 size: 13 residues. Trimming at V came to 4 bases and at J to 6 bases, leaving 6 bases not matched to a gene. The CDR3 DNA reads as TGCAGCGTTGTCGAGGGACAGGGATCTGAAGCTTTCTTT. Amino acids: CSVVEGQGSEAFF.

This rearrangement joins TRBV4-3 to TRBJ2-7, with D tentatively TRBD2 (5 bases). This CDR3 spans 15 amino acids. Trimming removed 1 base at V and 0 bases at J, with 10 bases between. In germline, CDR1 is LGHNA, CDR2 YSLEER. The CDR3 DNA reads TGCGCCAGCAGCCAAGGTAGTCGGGGCTCCTACGAGCAGTACTTC. Amino acids: CASSQGSRGSYEQYF.